This T cell receptor (beta chain) originates from a study of beta chain features in type 1 diabetes. Study-wide results and limits: Among patients, naive, central memory and Treg TCRB repertoires appeared more similar than among healthy donors. Although PCR might favor shorter templates, it would do so equally in patients and controls.

The CDR3 covers 20 residues. V lost 4 bases, J lost 5 bases, and 33 bases lay in between. Germline assignment: CDR1 SGDLS and CDR2 YYNGEE. Remarks on this clone: The antigen remains undetermined.

Per donor, one heparinised blood draw averaged about 110 mL. Based on CD45RO/CCR7/CD25/CD127/CD95/CD27, CD4+ regulatory, stem cell-like memory, naive and central memory cells were sorted. Expressed TCRB transcripts were sequenced because the entire RNA isolate underwent reverse transcription. Measured with immunoSEQ multiplex PCR; TCRdb has only the in-frame clones, and not every one. The table records 350,000 to 450,000 clones, less than 15% of them present only once. Sequencing used naive CD4+ T cells from blood. The origin of this receptor is a woman aged 18-29 years in good health. The rearrangement uses TRBV9 and TRBJ1-1; perhaps TRBD1 as D (5 bases). The CDR3 here is CASSLTPSGRGSSFSTEAFF. The CDR3 coding sequence is TGTGCCAGCAGCCTCACCCCCTCGGGGAGGGGTTCTTCCTTTAGTACTGAAGCTTTCTTT.